This is a list of T cell receptor beta chains from one sample in a study of blood T cell repertoires in COVID-19. Clones were read by immunoSEQ multiplex PCR, and TCRdb kept only the in-frame ones, dropping some. The table shows roughly 230,000 clones, with around 91% occurring only once. The sample comprised peripheral blood. These receptors all stem from an older woman with COVID-19, enrolled during active disease. CDR3s include the opening cysteine and the closing phenylalanine or tryptophan. A D gene is named only where the DNA matches it firmly. Clone size appears in some rows only: once, few, many, or a class for an expanded clone.

>NA|TRBV7-2|TRBJ2-1|NA
CASSIQGAREQFF
TGTGCCAGCAGCATACAGGGCGCCCGTGAGCAGTTCTTC
>TRBD1|TRBV29-1|TRBJ1-1|NA
CSVERGTGGTEAFF
TGCAGCGTTGAACGGGGGACAGGGGGCACTGAAGCTTTCTTT
>TRBD1|TRBV5-8|TRBJ1-2|NA
CASTTGGTGRTNYGYTF
TGTGCCAGCACCACCGGGGGGACAGGGCGAACTAACTATGGCTACACCTTC
>NA|TRBV5-3|TRBJ1-1|NA
CAITRRQKNTEAFF
TGTGCCATAACCCGGAGGCAGAAGAACACTGAAGCTTTCTTT
>TRBD1|TRBV7-3|TRBJ2-5|NA
CASSGQGAEETQYF
TGTGCCAGCAGTGGACAGGGGGCGGAGGAGACCCAGTACTTC
>TRBD2|TRBV27|TRBJ2-3|NA
CASSRRLAGGPDTQYF
TGTGCCAGCAGCCGAAGACTAGCGGGGGGGCCAGATACGCAGTATTTT
>NA|TRBV6-2/TRBV6-3|TRBJ1-1|NA
CASSLESGNTEAFF
TGTGCCAGCAGCCTGGAATCAGGGAACACTGAAGCTTTCTTT
>TRBD1|TRBV7-6|TRBJ2-2|NA
CASSLGQGRTGELFF
TGTGCCAGCAGCCTGGGACAGGGTCGTACCGGGGAGCTGTTTTTT
>NA|TRBV3-1/TRBV3-2|TRBJ1-6|NA
CASSQVLTAYNSPLHF
TGTGCCAGCAGCCAAGTTCTTACAGCCTATAATTCACCCCTCCACTTT
>NA|TRBV7-2|TRBJ2-1|NA
CASSPSTGSGFDNEQFF
TGTGCCAGCAGCCCATCCACGGGTAGCGGATTCGACAATGAGCAGTTCTTC
>NA|TRBV11-3|TRBJ2-3|once
CASSLGGGRRDTQYF
TGTGCCAGCAGCTTAGGCGGGGGCCGACGGGATACGCAGTATTTT
>NA|TRBV9|TRBJ1-3|once
CASSMGRAGNTIYF
TGTGCCAGCAGCATGGGGAGGGCTGGAAACACCATATATTTT
>TRBD2|TRBV9|TRBJ2-3|NA
CASSPRAGTVTDTQYF
TGTGCCAGCAGCCCCCGAGCGGGGACCGTGACAGATACGCAGTATTTT
>NA|TRBV3-1/TRBV3-2|TRBJ1-2|NA
CASSQGLMAYGYTF
TGTGCCAGCAGCCAAGGGCTCATGGCCTATGGCTACACCTTC
>NA|TRBV19|TRBJ1-3|NA
CASTGLAAGNTIYF
TGTGCCAGTACAGGGTTAGCGGCTGGAAACACCATATATTTT
>TRBD2|TRBV7-2|TRBJ2-3|NA
CASSPAGTSGRTDTQYF
TGTGCCAGCAGCCCCGCTGGGACTAGCGGGAGAACAGATACGCAGTATTTT
>NA|TRBV9|TRBJ1-2|NA
CASSGRQVQTLYGYTF
TGTGCCAGCAGCGGCCGACAGGTTCAAACTCTCTATGGCTACACCTTC
>NA|TRBV7-2|TRBJ1-2|NA
CASSLGRGGYGYTF
TGTGCCAGCAGCTTAGGCAGGGGAGGGTATGGCTACACCTTC
>NA|TRBV24-1|TRBJ2-3|NA
CATSDPRDTNTDTQYF
TGTGCCACCAGTGATCCCCGGGACACCAACACAGATACGCAGTATTTT
>NA|TRBV6-2/TRBV6-3|TRBJ1-5|NA
CASSNGQYSNQPQHF
TGTGCCAGCAGTAATGGACAGTATAGCAATCAGCCCCAGCATTTT
>TRBD2|TRBV5-1|TRBJ2-5|NA
CASRGLAGSETQYF
TGCGCCAGCAGGGGACTAGCGGGGAGCGAGACCCAGTACTTC
>NA|TRBV5-8|TRBJ1-1|NA
CASSFRGTNTEAFF
TGTGCCAGCAGCTTCCGGGGAACGAACACTGAAGCTTTCTTT
>NA|TRBV10-3|TRBJ1-1|NA
CAISDPLTGTNTEAFF
TGTGCCATCAGTGACCCTTTAACAGGGACGAACACTGAAGCTTTCTTT
>NA|TRBV9|TRBJ1-1|NA
CASSVSWANTEAFF
TGTGCCAGCAGCGTTTCTTGGGCTAACACTGAAGCTTTCTTT
>TRBD1|TRBV19|TRBJ2-1|NA
CASSRGQHNEQFF
TGTGCCAGTAGTAGGGGACAGCACAATGAGCAGTTCTTC
>NA|TRBV4-3|TRBJ1-6|NA
CASSQEGAGFSPLHF
TGCGCCAGCAGCCAAGAGGGGGCAGGTTTTTCACCCCTCCACTTT
>TRBD1|TRBV6-5|TRBJ1-2|NA
CASTRGQANYGYTF
TGTGCCAGCACTAGGGGACAGGCTAACTATGGCTACACCTTC
>TRBD1|TRBV9|TRBJ2-1|NA
CASSDRPLDRVYNEQFF
TGTGCCAGCAGCGATCGACCCTTGGACAGGGTTTATAATGAGCAGTTCTTC
>TRBD1|TRBV28|TRBJ1-2|few
CASNLLGTGSYGYTF
TGTGCCAGTAACCTATTAGGGACAGGGAGTTATGGCTACACCTTC
>NA|TRBV20-1|TRBJ1-1|NA
CSARVRPEAFF
TGCAGTGCTCGCGTCCGTCCTGAAGCTTTCTTT
>TRBD2|TRBV4-2|TRBJ2-7|NA
CASSTSGASYEQYF
TGTGCCAGCTCCACTAGCGGGGCCTCCTACGAGCAGTACTTC
>NA|TRBV5-1|TRBJ1-1|NA
CASSLAQGFNTEAFF
TGCGCCAGCAGCTTGGCGCAGGGATTTAACACTGAAGCTTTCTTT
>TRBD2|TRBV9|TRBJ2-2|NA
CASTGTSGVTGELFF
TGTGCCAGCACCGGGACTAGCGGGGTCACCGGGGAGCTGTTTTTT
>NA|TRBV5-1|TRBJ1-3|NA
CASSLGSSGNTIYF
TGCGCCAGCAGCTTGGGCAGTTCTGGAAACACCATATATTTT
>NA|TRBV6-5|TRBJ2-7|NA
CASSRGGRYEQYF
TGTGCCAGCAGTAGGGGGGGCCGCTACGAGCAGTACTTC
>NA|TRBV10-3|TRBJ2-7|NA
CAISATEYEQYF
TGTGCCATCAGTGCGACAGAGTACGAGCAGTACTTC
>NA|TRBV9|TRBJ2-1|NA
CASSVGLEGYNEQFF
TGTGCCAGCAGCGTAGGACTAGAGGGGTACAATGAGCAGTTCTTC
>TRBD1|TRBV7-2|TRBJ2-7|few
CASSSRPGTVVNYF
TGTGCCAGCAGCTCACGTCCCGGGACAGTGGTGAATTACTTC
>NA|TRBV3-1/TRBV3-2|TRBJ2-3|NA
CASSPLQGTQYF
TGTGCCAGCAGCCCCTTACAGGGTACGCAGTATTTT
>NA|TRBV7-2|TRBJ2-5|NA
CASSFETGKETQYF
TGTGCCAGCAGCTTCGAAACAGGGAAAGAGACCCAGTACTTC
>TRBD1|TRBV19|TRBJ1-3|NA
CASSPNTGTGDTIYF
TGTGCCAGTAGTCCAAACACCGGGACAGGGGACACCATATATTTT
>NA|TRBV19|TRBJ2-7|NA
CASSMKTAEQYF
TGTGCCAGTAGTATGAAGACAGCCGAGCAGTACTTC
>NA|TRBV18|TRBJ1-1|NA
CASSPLPELNTEAFF
TGTGCCAGCTCTCCATTACCTGAGCTCAACACTGAAGCTTTCTTT
>NA|TRBV14|TRBJ2-3|once
CASSRHQTRPSTDTQYF
TGTGCCAGCAGCCGCCACCAAACTAGACCTAGCACAGATACGCAGTATTTT
>TRBD1|TRBV4-2|TRBJ2-2|many
CASSQERGQPSQELFF
TGTGCCAGCAGCCAAGAAAGGGGACAGCCCTCTCAGGAGCTGTTTTTT
>NA|TRBV6-6|TRBJ1-3|NA
CASTLPRGAGNTIYF
TGTGCCAGCACCCTCCCCCGGGGGGCTGGAAACACCATATATTTT
>NA|TRBV7-3|TRBJ2-7|NA
CASSLNLADSYEQYF
TGTGCCAGCAGCTTAAATCTAGCTGACTCCTACGAGCAGTACTTC
>NA|TRBV10-3|TRBJ1-1|NA
CASRRRERTEAFF
TGTGCCTCCCGCAGACGGGAGCGGACTGAAGCTTTCTTT
>NA|TRBV12-3/TRBV12-4|TRBJ2-5|NA
CASTTGRTGTQYF
TGTGCCAGCACTACCGGGCGCACAGGGACCCAGTACTTC
>NA|TRBV6-5|TRBJ1-3|NA
CASSYSRQPGNTIYF
TGTGCCAGCAGTTACTCGAGACAGCCGGGAAACACCATATATTTT
>NA|TRBV9|TRBJ2-3|NA
CASSVGRPSTDTQYF
TGTGCCAGCAGCGTAGGCAGGCCGAGCACAGATACGCAGTATTTT
>TRBD1|TRBV3-1/TRBV3-2|TRBJ2-7|NA
CASSRGTAPYEQYF
TGTGCCAGCAGCCGAGGGACAGCGCCCTACGAGCAGTACTTC
>TRBD1|TRBV5-1|TRBJ2-1|NA
CASSFDRVGYNEQFF
TGCGCCAGCAGCTTCGACAGGGTAGGTTACAATGAGCAGTTCTTC
>NA|TRBV20-1|TRBJ2-1|NA
CSAVPEYEQFF
TGCAGTGCGGTCCCCGAGTATGAGCAGTTCTTC
>NA|TRBV21-1|TRBJ2-7|NA
CASSKEAGKEQYF
TGTGCCAGCAGCAAAGAGGCAGGGAAAGAGCAGTACTTC
>TRBD1|TRBV10-3|TRBJ1-1|NA
CAISLKTGDRTEAFF
TGTGCCATCAGTCTCAAGACAGGGGACAGGACTGAAGCTTTCTTT
>NA|TRBV4-3|TRBJ1-2|once
CASSQAYGSGFTTYGYTF
TGCGCCAGCAGCCAAGCGTATGGGTCCGGGTTCACGACCTATGGCTACACCTTC
>NA|TRBV19|TRBJ1-5|NA
CASSLVRAAEGHQPQHF
TGTGCCAGTAGTTTGGTTAGGGCCGCCGAGGGTCATCAGCCCCAGCATTTT
>NA|TRBV11-2|TRBJ2-1|NA
CASSQAGGGSSTGQFF
TGTGCCAGCAGCCAGGCCGGAGGGGGCTCTTCGACGGGGCAGTTCTTC